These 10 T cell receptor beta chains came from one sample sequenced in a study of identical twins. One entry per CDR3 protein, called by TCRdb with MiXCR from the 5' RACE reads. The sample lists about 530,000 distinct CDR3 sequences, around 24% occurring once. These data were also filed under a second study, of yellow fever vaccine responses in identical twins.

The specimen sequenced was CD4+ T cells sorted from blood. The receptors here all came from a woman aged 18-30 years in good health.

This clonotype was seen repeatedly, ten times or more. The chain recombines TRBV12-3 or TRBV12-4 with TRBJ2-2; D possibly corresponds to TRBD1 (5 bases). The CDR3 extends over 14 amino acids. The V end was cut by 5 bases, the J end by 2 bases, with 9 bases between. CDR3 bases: TGTGCCAGCAGTGGACAAAGAAACACCGGGGAGCTGTTTTTT. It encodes CASSGQRNTGELFF.

The CDR3 reads CASSSQGSSYEQYF. For the CDR3, the DNA is TGCGCCAGCAGCTCCCAGGGTTCCTCCTACGAGCAGTACTTC. This sequence joins TRBV5-1 and TRBJ2-7, with D possibly being TRBD1 (5 bases). The germline gives CDR1 SGHRS, CDR2 YFSETQ. V lost 3 bases to trimming and J lost 0 bases, with 10 bases between them. The CDR3 contains 14 residues. Complete variable domain (other parts from reference TRBV5-1 and TRBJ2-7): KAGVTQTPRYLIKTRGQQVTLSCSPISGHRSVSWYQQTPGQGLQFLFEYFSETQRNKGNFPGRFSGRQFSNSRSEMNVSTLELGDSALYLCASSSQGSSYEQYFGPGTRLTVT.

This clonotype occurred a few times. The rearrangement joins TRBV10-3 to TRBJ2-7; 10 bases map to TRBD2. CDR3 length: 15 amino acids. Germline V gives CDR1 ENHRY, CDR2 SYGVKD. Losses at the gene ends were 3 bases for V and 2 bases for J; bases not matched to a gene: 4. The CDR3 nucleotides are TGTGCCATCAGTGATAGCGGGAGGTCCCCCTACGAGCAGTACTTC. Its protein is CAISDSGRSPYEQYF.

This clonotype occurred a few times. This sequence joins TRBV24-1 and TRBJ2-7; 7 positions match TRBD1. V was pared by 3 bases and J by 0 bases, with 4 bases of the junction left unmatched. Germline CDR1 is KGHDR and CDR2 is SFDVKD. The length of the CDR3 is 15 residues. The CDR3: CATSDPSGGSYEQYF. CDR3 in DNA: TGTGCCACCAGTGATCCCTCAGGGGGCTCCTACGAGCAGTACTTC.

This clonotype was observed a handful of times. The CDR3 here is CASSAPNRAKETQYF. The CDR3 DNA reads TGCGCCAGCAGTGCCCCGAACAGGGCAAAAGAGACCCAGTACTTC. The J gene is TRBJ2-5, the V gene TRBV10-2, with a weak D call TRBD1 (6 bases). The V end lost 4 bases, the J end lost 3 bases, and 15 bases lay between the germline ends. The length of the CDR3 is 15 residues. Germline-derived CDR1 and CDR2 are WSHSY and SAAADI.

The CDR3 region has the DNA TGTGCCAGCAGGCCGACTAGCGGGAGCTCCTACAATGAGCAGTTCTTC. It encodes CASRPTSGSSYNEQFF. The chain links TRBV7-2 to TRBJ2-1; 12 nucleotides align to TRBD2. There are 16 residues in the CDR3. Germline lookup yields CDR1 SGHTA and CDR2 FQGNSA. The V and J ends lost 6 bases and 0 bases, in that order; junction bases with no gene match: 3.

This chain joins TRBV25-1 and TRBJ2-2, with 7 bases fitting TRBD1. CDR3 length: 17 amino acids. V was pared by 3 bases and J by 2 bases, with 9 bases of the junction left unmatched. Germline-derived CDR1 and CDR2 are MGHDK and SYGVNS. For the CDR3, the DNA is TGTGCCAGCAGTGATCATAAACAGGGGCCTAACACCGGGGAGCTGTTTTTT. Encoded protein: CASSDHKQGPNTGELFF.

This chain's CDR3 is CASSQVRGGSTSTDTQYF. The CDR3 nucleotides are TGCGCCAGCAGCCAAGTACGGGGGGGGTCCACTAGCACAGATACGCAGTATTTT. This chain uses TRBV4-1 with TRBJ2-3; 8 bases agree with TRBD2. Trimming removed 1 base from V and 0 bases from J; junction bases left unmatched: 9. Germline V gives CDR1 MGHRA, CDR2 YSYEKL. The CDR3 loop spans 18 amino acids.

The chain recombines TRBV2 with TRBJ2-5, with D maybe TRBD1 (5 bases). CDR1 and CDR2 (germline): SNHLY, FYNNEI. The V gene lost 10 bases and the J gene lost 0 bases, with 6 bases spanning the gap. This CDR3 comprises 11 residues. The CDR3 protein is CATGYQETQYF. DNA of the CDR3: TGTGCCACAGGGTACCAAGAGACCCAGTACTTC.

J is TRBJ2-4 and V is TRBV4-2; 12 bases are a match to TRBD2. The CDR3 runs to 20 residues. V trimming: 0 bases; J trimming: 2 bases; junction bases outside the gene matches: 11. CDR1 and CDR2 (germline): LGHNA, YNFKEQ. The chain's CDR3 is CASSQDLDLAGGLSKNIQYF. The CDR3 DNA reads TGTGCCAGCAGCCAAGATCTTGATCTAGCGGGAGGGCTGTCCAAAAACATTCAGTACTTC.